These 31 T cell receptor beta chains were all obtained from the same sample, sequenced in a study of regulatory T cells in long-lasting Graves disease. Noted time point: newly diagnosed GD, antithyroid drugs for less than 3 months. The authors made the TCR library using RNA they extracted from PBMCs. Relying on iRepertoire HTBI primers and Arm-PCR of CDR3 regions, the team built TCR beta libraries. Each CDR3 protein gets one entry after TCRdb re-called the multiplex PCR reads with MiXCR. This table has approximately 400,000 distinct CDR3 sequences, about 15% appearing once. These data were also filed under a second study, of T cells in Graves' hyperthyroidism and ophthalmopathy.

The specimen comprised peripheral blood mononuclear cells (PBMCs), sampled at new diagnosis, from a patient treated with antithyroid drugs. The receptors were sampled from a woman between 25 and 40 years old with Graves disease.

This clonotype was found many times. This chain joins TRBV3-1 and TRBJ1-5; D call uncertain. Germline V gives CDR1 LGHDT, CDR2 YNNKEL (reference sequence). V lost 1 base and J lost 7, with 17 bases in between. The CDR3 loop spans 16 amino acids. The CDR3 here is CASSQASTGSKQPQHF. In DNA form, the CDR3 reads TGTGCCAGCAGCCAAGCTTCAACGGGGAGTAAACAGCCCCAGCATTTT.

This chain uses TRBV12-3 or TRBV12-4 with TRBJ2-1; 9 positions agree with TRBD1. J gave up 1 base and V 6 bases, and 10 bases lay outside the gene matches. The CDR3 is 17 residues long. Here the CDR3 reads CASSSKNRGRSYNEQFF. The CDR3 DNA follows: TGTGCCAGCAGCTCAAAGAACAGGGGGCGATCCTACAATGAGCAGTTCTTC.

V and J are TRBV6-1 and TRBJ2-3; D gene unclear. The CDR3 covers 15 residues. The germline V and J ends were trimmed by 6 bases and 0 bases, with 13 bases remaining between them. The germline CDR1 and CDR2 sequences are MNHNS and SASEGT. CDR3: CASSPLDASTDTQYF. The DNA of the CDR3 is TGTGCCAGCAGCCCTTTAGACGCCAGCACAGATACGCAGTATTTT.

This clonotype came up many times. The chain recombines TRBV5-1 with TRBJ2-1; TRBD2 aligns across 9 bases. Looked up from germline, CDR1 is SGHRS and CDR2 is YFSETQ. The CDR3 length is 15 residues. Trimming removed 6 bases from V and 4 bases from J; junction bases left unmatched: 8. The CDR3 coding sequence is TGCGCCAGCATATTTGAGACTAGCGGATACAATGAGCAGTTCTTC. It is translated as CASIFETSGYNEQFF. Supplemented by reference TRBV5-1 and TRBJ2-1, the full variable domain reads KAGVTQTPRYLIKTRGQQVTLSCSPISGHRSVSWYQQTPGQGLQFLFEYFSETQRNKGNFPGRFSGRQFSNSRSEMNVSTLELGDSALYLCASIFETSGYNEQFFGPGTRLTVL.

Comments on this clonotype: A read error may explain this, as a much larger clone is one base away. The gene calls are TRBV7-2 and TRBJ1-2, with D possibly matching TRBD1 (6 bases). The germline CDR1 and CDR2 sequences are SGHTA and FQGNSA. The CDR3 extends over 13 amino acids. CDR3: CASGRTVNYSYTF. The CDR3 DNA reads as TGTGCCAGCGGCCGGACAGTGAACTATAGCTACACCTTC.

This clonotype has a count of ten or more. V gene TRBV20-1 combines with J gene TRBJ2-5, with 13 bases fitting TRBD2. CDR1 and CDR2 (germline): DFQATT, SNEGSKA (reference sequence). CDR3 length: 16 amino acids. V shed 3 bases and J 3 bases; nucleotides not matched to a gene: 7. CDR3 in amino acids: CSASPLAGGLEETQYF. The CDR3 region has the DNA TGCAGTGCTAGCCCACTAGCGGGAGGGCTTGAAGAGACCCAGTACTTC.

This clonotype turned up a few times. The V and J genes are TRBV4-1 and TRBJ1-6; no clear D. Trimming took 4 bases from V and 5 from J, leaving 9 bases between them. Germline CDR1 reads MGHRA; CDR2 reads YSYEKL. The CDR3 runs 14 residues. This CDR3 is CASSRDGNNSPLHF. The DNA of the CDR3 is TGCGCCAGCAGCCGCGACGGGAATAATTCACCCCTCCACTTT.

V gene TRBV15 combines with J gene TRBJ2-5; the D call may be TRBD1 or TRBD2 (5 bases each). Germline V gene sequence: CDR1 LNHNV, CDR2 YYDKDF (reference sequence). Trimming took 1 base from V and 5 from J, leaving 14 bases between them. CDR3 length equals 15 residues. The CDR3 nucleotides read TGTGCCACCAGCAGAGTTGGAGCCTGGGGGGAGACCCAGTACTTC. Translated, it gives CATSRVGAWGETQYF.

This clonotype was counted at least ten times. CDR3 region: CASGRTANTYGYTF. CDR3 bases: TGTGCTAGTGGTAGGACAGCTAATACCTATGGCTACACCTTC. The chain joins TRBV12-5 to TRBJ1-2; possible D gene TRBD1, 6 bases. CDR1 and CDR2 (germline): LGHNT, FRNRAP. V lost 5 bases and J lost 4, with 14 bases in between. The CDR3 contains 14 residues. Looking up the rest from reference TRBV12-5 and TRBJ1-2 gives the full variable domain: DARVTQTPRHKVTEMGQEVTMRCQPILGHNTVFWYRQTMMQGLELLAYFRNRAPLDDSGMPKDRFSAEMPDATLATLKIQPSEPRDSAVYFCASGRTANTYGYTFGSGTRLTVV.

This clonotype was found many times. The chain is built from TRBV20-1 and TRBJ1-1; D is unresolved. Trimming took 1 base from V and 6 from J, leaving 12 bases between them. The CDR3 sequence is 13 residues long. The germline gives CDR1 DFQATT, CDR2 SNEGSKA (reference sequence). CDR3 in amino acids: CSARALAVSEAFF. The CDR3, as DNA: TGCAGTGCTAGAGCCCTGGCAGTTTCTGAAGCTTTCTTT.

This clonotype was counted at least ten times. V gene TRBV3-1 combines with J gene TRBJ2-1; 7 bases line up with TRBD2. Trimming at V came to 1 base and at J to 4 bases, leaving 1 base not matched to a gene. CDR3 length: 14 amino acids. From germline, CDR1 is LGHDT and CDR2 YNNKEL (reference sequence). The CDR3 is CASSQASGYNEQFF. For the CDR3, the DNA is TGTGCCAGCAGCCAAGCTAGCGGTTACAATGAGCAGTTCTTC.

As concerns this clonotype: A read error may be the cause here, since a much bigger clone is one base away. This CDR3 is missing its conserved last phenylalanine or tryptophan, likely due to a read error. The DNA is left out, because the CDR3 cannot be placed on it with certainty; the CDR3 is given as TCRdb lists it. The chain uses TRBV28 and TRBJ2-7; TRBD1, as called in the table, went unchecked against the DNA. In germline, CDR1 is MDHEN, CDR2 SYDVKM. Both ends counted, the CDR3 spans 12 residues. The CDR3 reads CASSFPGQGHNH.

The chain recombines TRBV19 with TRBJ1-4; D not resolved. This CDR3 has 15 amino acids. Deletions cut 3 bases from V and 7 bases from J, with 15 bases between. Looked up from germline, CDR1 is LNHDA and CDR2 is SQIVND (reference sequence). DNA for the CDR3: TGTGCCAGTAGTATCGGGAACACTGGAACTGAAAAACTGTTTTTT. Its translation is CASSIGNTGTEKLFF.

This clonotype came up many times. The rearrangement uses TRBV2 and TRBJ2-1; 14 bases fit TRBD2. The CDR3 spans 14 residues. Germline values: CDR1 SNHLY, CDR2 FYNNEI. The V segment lost 7 bases and the J segment 9 bases; nucleotides outside the gene matches: 5. Here the CDR3 reads CASNPGLAGGEQFF. DNA of the CDR3: TGTGCCAGCAACCCTGGACTAGCGGGGGGTGAGCAGTTCTTC. Combining the CDR3 with reference TRBV2 and TRBJ2-1 gives the whole variable domain EPEVTQTPSHQVTQMGQEVILRCVPISNHLYFYWYRQILGQKVEFLVSFYNNEISEKSEIFDDQFSVERPDGSNFTLKIRSTKLEDSAMYFCASNPGLAGGEQFFGPGTRLTVL.

This clonotype showed up many times. V and J are TRBV29-1 and TRBJ2-5, with unresolved D. Germline V gives CDR1 SQVTM, CDR2 ANQGSEA. V was clipped by 3 bases and J by 4 bases, with 12 bases between them. The CDR3 loop spans 13 amino acids. CDR3: CSVDGSLLETQYF. Written as DNA, the CDR3 is TGCAGCGTTGATGGAAGCCTCCTAGAGACCCAGTACTTC. The full variable domain, in which reference TRBV29-1 and TRBJ2-5 provide the parts outside the CDR3, is SAVISQKPSRDICQRGTSLTIQCQVDSQVTMMFWYRQQPGQSLTLIATANQGSEATYESGFVIDKFPISRPNLTFSTLTVSNMSPEDSSIYLCSVDGSLLETQYFGPGTRLLVL.

The table lists this clonotype with many counts. J is TRBJ2-3 and V is TRBV2, with TRBD2 as a possible D gene (6 bases). The length of the CDR3 is 14 residues. Germline values: CDR1 SNHLY, CDR2 FYNNEI. Trimming removed 6 bases at V and 3 bases at J, with 13 bases between. The CDR3: CASRIRGGTDTQYF. The CDR3 DNA is TGTGCCAGCAGAATCCGGGGAGGAACAGATACGCAGTATTTT.

J is TRBJ2-1 and V is TRBV5-6, with 11 bases aligning to TRBD2. J gave up 5 bases and V 0 bases, and 4 bases lay outside the gene matches. CDR3 length: 16 residues. Germline-derived CDR1 and CDR2 are SGHDT and YYEEEE. The CDR3 spells CASSLDASGRNNEQFF. CDR3 DNA: TGTGCCAGCAGCTTGGATGCTAGCGGGAGGAACAATGAGCAGTTCTTC.

The chain employs TRBV9 and TRBJ1-1, with a weak D call TRBD1 (5 bases). Germline CDR1 reads SGDLS; CDR2 reads YYNGEE. There are 14 residues in the CDR3. V was clipped by 0 bases and J by 5 bases, with 11 bases between them. The CDR3 region is CASSVAGGRTEAFF. DNA for the CDR3: TGTGCCAGCAGCGTAGCCGGGGGAAGGACTGAAGCTTTCTTT.

This clonotype was seen a handful of times. The chain has TRBV20-1 and TRBJ2-1; TRBD1 might be the D (6 bases). V lost 4 bases and J 10 bases, leaving 11 bases between the germline ends. This CDR3 region has 11 residues. The germline CDR1 and CDR2 sequences are DFQATT and SNEGSKA (reference sequence). The CDR3 reads CSAKRTEEQFF. The CDR3 coding sequence is TGCAGTGCTAAAAGGACAGAGGAGCAGTTCTTC.

This chain joins TRBV27 and TRBJ2-1, with 7 bases fitting TRBD2. The CDR3 length is 16 residues. CDR1 is MNHEY, CDR2 SMNVEV, per germline (reference sequence). Trimming at V came to 3 bases and at J to 4 bases, leaving 9 bases not matched to a gene. CDR3 protein: CASSFSTGTTYNEQFF. CDR3 DNA: TGTGCCAGCAGTTTTTCAACCGGGACTACATACAATGAGCAGTTCTTC.

The V gene is TRBV19, the J gene TRBJ1-5; 9 nucleotides align to TRBD1. The J call may be faulty, since TRBJ2-3 better matches the DNA end. Per germline, CDR1 LNHDA and CDR2 SQIVND (reference sequence). The CDR3 length is 13 residues. The CDR3 here is CASRPDRGPPQYF. The CDR3 bases are TGTGCCAGTAGACCGGACAGGGGTCCGCCCCAGTATTTT.

Details on this clonotype: A single base separates this from a much larger clone, so it may be a read error. This chain uses TRBV6-1 with TRBJ2-7; 8 bases are a match to TRBD2. Germline CDR1 reads MNHNS; CDR2 reads SASEGT. The length of the CDR3 is 13 residues. The V segment lost 7 bases and the J segment 7 bases; nucleotides outside the gene matches: 9. CDR3 DNA: TGTGCCAGCACTTTAACCGGGACTAGAGAGCAGTACTTC. Translating it yields CASTLTGTREQYF.

The rearrangement uses TRBV18 and TRBJ2-5; TRBD2 matches at 10 bases. The germline CDR1 and CDR2 sequences are KGHSH and LQKENI. The CDR3 contains 18 residues. Trimming took 0 bases from V and 1 from J; bases not matched to a gene: 8. CDR3 sequence (DNA): TGTGCCAGCTCACCACCGCTAGCGGGAGTGTCGCTCCAAGAGACCCAGTACTTC. Its protein product is CASSPPLAGVSLQETQYF.

This clonotype showed up many times. J is TRBJ2-3 and V is TRBV7-2, with 10 nucleotides matching TRBD2. V lost 6 bases to trimming and J lost 7 bases; unmatched junction nucleotides: 10. The CDR3 loop spans 15 amino acids. The germline gives CDR1 SGHTA, CDR2 FQGNSA. The CDR3 coding sequence is TGTGCCAGCAGTTCTGCCGGGACTAGCGCGAATACGCAGTATTTT. Protein sequence: CASSSAGTSANTQYF.

Ten or more counts support this clonotype. The genes are TRBV12-3 or TRBV12-4 and TRBJ2-3; 9 bases match TRBD2. The J segment lost 2 bases and the V segment lost 3 bases, leaving 3 bases of the junction unmatched. The CDR3 covers 15 residues. Written as DNA, the CDR3 is TGTGCCAGCAGTTTGTCTAGCGGGGTCACAGATACGCAGTATTTT. Protein sequence: CASSLSSGVTDTQYF.

The chain is built from TRBV27 and TRBJ2-1, with 7 bases fitting TRBD2. The CDR3 has 15 amino acids. Germline V gives CDR1 MNHEY, CDR2 SMNVEV (reference sequence). V trimming: 2 bases; J trimming: 6 bases; junction bases outside the gene matches: 7. The CDR3 nucleotides read TGTGCCAGCAGTTTACCGGGACTACCCCCCAATGAGCAGTTCTTC. Protein sequence: CASSLPGLPPNEQFF.

The chain recombines TRBV19 with TRBJ2-7; TRBD1 aligns across 7 bases. The germline V gene has CDR1 LNHDA and CDR2 SQIVND (reference sequence). The V and J ends lost 3 bases and 2 bases, in that order; junction bases with no gene match: 13. This CDR3 has 17 amino acids. CDR3 sequence reads: CASSIYRGAGGPYEQYF. For the CDR3, the DNA is TGTGCCAGTAGTATCTACCGGGGTGCAGGGGGACCCTACGAGCAGTACTTC.

The sample holds many counts of this clonotype. The rearrangement joins TRBV27 to TRBJ2-2; either TRBD1 or TRBD2 may supply D (5 bases each). The CDR3 extends over 16 amino acids. Trimming shortened V by 4 bases and J by 4 bases, and 16 bases separated the two germline ends. From germline, CDR1 is MNHEY and CDR2 SMNVEV (reference sequence). Here the CDR3 reads CASSWGPGIGTGELFF. DNA of the CDR3: TGTGCCAGCAGTTGGGGCCCGGGGATCGGCACCGGGGAGCTGTTTTTT.

This clonotype has ten or more counts. The chain has TRBV30 and TRBJ1-4; possible D gene TRBD1, 5 bases. This CDR3 is built from 14 residues. V was shortened by 5 bases and J by 0 bases, with 10 bases between the two germline ends. The germline V gene has CDR1 GTSNPN and CDR2 SVGIG (reference sequence). CDR3 sequence reads: CAWGHTPTNEKLFF. CDR3 bases: TGTGCCTGGGGACACACACCAACTAATGAAAAACTGTTTTTT.

This clonotype has more than one count but fewer than ten. A far larger clone differs by one base, so this is likely a read error. V is TRBV12-3 or TRBV12-4 and J is TRBJ1-1; the D is unclear. The length of the CDR3 is 14 residues. CDR3 sequence: CASSQAPTNTEALF. In DNA, the CDR3 is TGTGCCAGCAGCCAAGCCCCCACGAACACTGAAGCTCTCTTT.

V is TRBV6-1 and J is TRBJ2-7; D is perhaps TRBD1 (6 bases). Germline V gene lookup returns CDR1 MNHNS and CDR2 SASEGT. This CDR3 is built from 13 residues. The germline V and J ends were trimmed by 8 bases and 3 bases, with 14 bases remaining between them. Here the CDR3 reads CASGWTEGYEQYF. Here the CDR3 DNA reads TGTGCCAGCGGCTGGACAGAGGGCTACGAGCAGTACTTC.